The clone carrying this T cell receptor beta chain was found once. Germline values: CDR1 MNHEY, CDR2 SVGAGI. CDR3 length: 14 residues. With 0 bases removed from V and 5 bases from J, the gap between germline ends came to 9 bases. The sample originates from a study of T-cell reconstitution after alpha-beta-depleted transplantation in children. Unique molecular identifiers were built into the TCRbeta library. TCRdb re-called the PCR reads through MiXCR, storing one row per CDR3 protein. The table records 150,000 to 200,000 distinct CDR3 sequences, more than 14% of them present only once. The receptor comes from a human donor who donated a stem cell graft to a child with acute lymphoblastic leukemia. V and J are TRBV6-5 and TRBJ2-3, with D maybe TRBD1 (6 bases). This sample comprised PBMCs from the stem cell graft donor, obtained from the stem cell graft. The CDR3 sequence: CASSYSKGEDTQYF. The DNA of the CDR3 is TGTGCCAGCAGTTACTCGAAGGGGGAAGATACGCAGTATTTT.